The 20 T cell receptor beta chains given below trace back to one sample, sequenced in a study of T cell responses to AZD1222 COVID-19 vaccine. Profiled with immunoSEQ multiplex PCR; TCRdb holds only in-frame clones, not every one. The table has about 120,000 clones, 88% seen once; the top ten hold around 6%. The material sequenced was peripheral blood, taken 28 days after the second AZD1222 dose. These TCRs come from an adult who received the AZD1222 COVID-19 vaccine.

The genes are TRBV19 and TRBJ1-1; unclear D gene. The CDR3 runs to 13 residues. Trimming took 2 bases from V and 3 from J, leaving 7 bases between them. Germline CDR1 reads LNHDA; CDR2 reads SQIVND (reference sequence). CDR3 DNA sequence: TGTGCCAGTAGTATAACGAGGGACACTGAAGCTTTCTTT. It is translated as CASSITRDTEAFF.

The chain joins TRBV19 to TRBJ2-3; TRBD2 matches at 10 bases. V gave up 3 bases and J gave up 8 bases; unmatched junction bases: 8. CDR3 length: 15 amino acids. The germline CDR1 and CDR2 sequences are LNHDA and SQIVND (reference sequence). CDR3 DNA: TGTGCCAGTAGTATCGGGCTAGCGGGGGAGGGTACGCAGTATTTT. Its translation is CASSIGLAGEGTQYF.

The chain joins TRBV10-3 to TRBJ2-3; possibly TRBD2 for D (5 bases). The CDR3 sequence is 16 residues long. CDR1 and CDR2 from the germline V gene are ENHRY and SYGVKD. V dropped 2 bases and J dropped 4 bases, with 16 bases sitting between them. The CDR3 region is CAISEPGKGRADTQYF. The CDR3 DNA follows: TGTGCCATCAGTGAGCCGGGGAAGGGTCGCGCAGATACGCAGTATTTT.

The chain is built from TRBV5-1 and TRBJ2-7, with a possible D match to TRBD1 (6 bases). In germline, CDR1 is SGHRS, CDR2 YFSETQ. Trimming took 4 bases from V and 5 from J, leaving 13 bases between them. This CDR3 region has 13 residues. The CDR3 DNA follows: TGCGCCAGCAGCCTCGGACAGCTCAACGAGCAGTACTTC. Translated: CASSLGQLNEQYF. Full variable domain (remainder filled in from reference TRBV5-1 and TRBJ2-7): KAGVTQTPRYLIKTRGQQVTLSCSPISGHRSVSWYQQTPGQGLQFLFEYFSETQRNKGNFPGRFSGRQFSNSRSEMNVSTLELGDSALYLCASSLGQLNEQYFGPGTRLTVT.

This chain links TRBV28 with TRBJ1-6; a weak D match, TRBD1 (6 bases). CDR1 and CDR2 (germline): MDHEN, SYDVKM. V was shortened by 6 bases and J by 7 bases, with 19 bases between the two germline ends. The CDR3 extends over 16 amino acids. CDR3 loop: CASSPRGAGKNSPLHF. DNA of the CDR3: TGTGCCAGCAGCCCGAGGGGGGCCGGCAAAAATTCACCCCTCCACTTT.

The genes are TRBV18 and TRBJ2-7, with a tentative D call TRBD2 (6 bases). CDR1 and CDR2 (germline): KGHSH, LQKENI. V lost 3 bases and J 2 bases, leaving 11 bases between the germline ends. The CDR3 has 14 amino acids. The CDR3 spells CASSPPGAPYEQYF. CDR3 in DNA: TGTGCCAGCTCACCGCCGGGAGCCCCCTACGAGCAGTACTTC. The full variable domain, in which reference TRBV18 and TRBJ2-7 provide the parts outside the CDR3, is NAGVMQNPRHLVRRRGQEARLRCSPMKGHSHVYWYRQLPEEGLKFMVYLQKENIIDESGMPKERFSAEFPKEGPSILRIQQVVRGDSAAYFCASSPPGAPYEQYFGPGTRLTVT.

The gene calls are TRBV2 and TRBJ1-2, with D possibly TRBD1 on 6 matching bases. V shed 6 bases and J shed 6 bases, with 11 bases lying between them. Germline assignment: CDR1 SNHLY and CDR2 FYNNEI. This CDR3 is 12 amino acids long. CDR3 bases: TGTGCCAGCAGGGTACAGGGAGATGGCTACACCTTC. Translating it yields CASRVQGDGYTF.

The J gene is TRBJ1-2, the V gene TRBV5-4; no clear D gene. Germline V lookup: CDR1 SGHNT, CDR2 YYREEE (reference sequence). V gave up 3 bases and J gave up 8 bases, with 17 bases separating them. The CDR3 extends over 14 amino acids. The CDR3 reads CASSSGSWEWGYTF. The CDR3 bases are TGTGCCAGCAGCTCCGGGTCCTGGGAGTGGGGCTACACCTTC. Complete variable domain (other parts from reference TRBV5-4 and TRBJ1-2): ETGVTQSPTHLIKTRGQQVTLRCSSQSGHNTVSWYQQALGQGPQFIFQYYREEENGRGNFPPRFSGLQFPNYSSELNVNALELDDSALYLCASSSGSWEWGYTFGSGTRLTVV.

This sequence joins TRBV10-3 and TRBJ1-1, with 8 bases matching TRBD1. J gave up 0 bases and V 2 bases, and 8 bases lay outside the gene matches. The CDR3 runs 17 residues. Germline V gene sequence: CDR1 ENHRY, CDR2 SYGVKD. This CDR3 reads CAISEGRTGTMNTEAFF. For the CDR3, the DNA is TGTGCCATCAGTGAGGGTAGGACAGGGACCATGAACACTGAAGCTTTCTTT.

In this sample, this clone turned up once. The J gene is TRBJ2-5, the V gene TRBV7-6; possibly TRBD1 or TRBD2 for D (5 bases each). V lost 5 bases and J lost 7, with 14 bases in between. The length of the CDR3 is 13 residues. Germline CDR1 and CDR2: SGHVS and FNYEAQ. The DNA for the CDR3 is TGTGCCAGCAGCCTAGGGACGGCGGGGACCCAGTACTTC. It is translated as CASSLGTAGTQYF.

The chain carries TRBV7-6 and TRBJ2-1; D unclear. V was shortened by 4 bases and J by 5 bases, with 9 bases between the two germline ends. This CDR3 contains 13 residues. Per germline, CDR1 SGHVS and CDR2 FNYEAQ. The CDR3 spells CASSSGPDNEQFF. Written as DNA, the CDR3 is TGTGCCAGCAGCTCCGGTCCGGACAATGAGCAGTTCTTC.

The J gene is TRBJ2-7, the V gene TRBV11-2; TRBD1 matches at 7 bases. Per the germline V gene, CDR1 is SGHAT and CDR2 is FQNNGV. J lost 2 bases, V lost 5 bases, and 9 bases had no gene match. This CDR3 spans 15 amino acids. This CDR3 reads CASSIPGQSPYEQYF. Written as DNA, the CDR3 is TGTGCCAGCAGCATTCCGGGACAGTCTCCCTACGAGCAGTACTTC.

This sequence joins TRBV19 and TRBJ2-1; TRBD1 matches 8 bases. This CDR3 is built from 15 residues. With 6 bases clipped from V and 8 bases from J, the junction kept 12 bases outside the gene matches. Germline V CDR1 and CDR2: LNHDA, SQIVND (reference sequence). The chain's CDR3 is CASSRDRGGADEQFF. CDR3 DNA: TGTGCCAGTAGCAGAGACAGGGGAGGTGCGGATGAGCAGTTCTTC.

The chain combines TRBV4-2 with TRBJ1-2, with unresolved D. Trimming removed 1 base from V and 0 bases from J, with 9 bases in between. The germline CDR1 and CDR2 sequences are LGHNA and YNFKEQ. The CDR3 extends over 15 amino acids. CDR3 nucleotide sequence: TGTGCCAGCAGCCAAGGACTCCTGGCTAACTATGGCTACACCTTC. Amino acids: CASSQGLLANYGYTF.

The chain employs TRBV2 and TRBJ1-2, with D unresolved. The ends were cut back, 2 bases at V and 8 bases at J, with 12 bases in the middle. This CDR3 spans 13 amino acids. The germline V gene encodes CDR1 SNHLY and CDR2 FYNNEI. CDR3 nucleotides: TGTGCCAGCAGTGAAAGTAGGCAGAGCGGCTACACCTTC. Encoded protein: CASSESRQSGYTF.

The genes are TRBV19 and TRBJ2-1; 10 positions agree with TRBD1. The CDR3 loop spans 15 amino acids. V lost 5 bases, J lost 4 bases, and 5 bases stayed unmatched. Germline V gene sequence: CDR1 LNHDA, CDR2 SQIVND (reference sequence). The CDR3 sequence is CASSAGQGTYNEQFF. Written as DNA, the CDR3 is TGTGCCAGTAGTGCGGGACAGGGGACATACAATGAGCAGTTCTTC.

The chain joins TRBV6-1 to TRBJ1-6; D gene ambiguous. V shed 1 base and J shed 6 bases, with 4 bases lying between them. The CDR3 length is 13 residues. CDR1 is MNHNS and CDR2 is SASEGT in the germline V gene. CDR3 bases: TGTGCCAGCAGTGAAGGGACTAATTCACCCCTCCACTTT. Translating it yields CASSEGTNSPLHF.

The chain couples TRBV7-9 to TRBJ2-7; tentatively, D is TRBD1 (6 bases). V lost 5 bases to trimming and J lost 3 bases, with 20 bases between them. The germline CDR1 and CDR2 sequences are SEHNR and FQNEAQ (reference sequence). The CDR3 is made up of 16 amino acids. CDR3 in DNA: TGTGCCAGCAGCCCGAGAGAGGGACACGACCTCTACGAGCAGTACTTC. Protein sequence: CASSPREGHDLYEQYF.

V gene TRBV27 combines with J gene TRBJ2-5; 8 bases are a match to TRBD2. The germline V gene has CDR1 MNHEY and CDR2 SMNVEV (reference sequence). The trim removed 9 bases at V and 5 bases at J, leaving 11 bases unmatched. The length of the CDR3 is 14 residues. The chain's CDR3 is CASSGGGAYETQYF. The CDR3 DNA follows: TGTGCCAGTTCCGGGGGGGGCGCGTATGAGACCCAGTACTTC.

The chain couples TRBV9 to TRBJ2-7; a weak D match, TRBD2 (6 bases). Germline CDR1 reads SGDLS; CDR2 reads YYNGEE. The CDR3 contains 17 residues. The V end lost 3 bases, the J end lost 2 bases, and 21 bases lay between the germline ends. In DNA, the CDR3 is TGTGCCAGCAGCGCCGGAGGGCCGACCGGTCTTACCTACGAGCAGTACTTC. It specifies CASSAGGPTGLTYEQYF.